These 27 T cell receptor beta chains originate from one sample sequenced in a study of response to subunit inactivated influenza vaccine. TCRdb recomputed calls from the RT-PCR reads with MiXCR, one row per CDR3 protein. Of around 530,000 distinct CDR3 sequences listed, 12% were seen once; the top ten hold roughly a tenth. Sequencing used PBMCs from blood, obtained on the day of vaccination. These receptors were obtained from a man in his fifties who received an inactivated influenza vaccine.

A few counts support this clonotype. The CDR3 region is CASSGTRQAGELFF. As DNA, the CDR3 is TGTGCCAGCAGTGGGACTAGGCAAGCCGGGGAGCTGTTTTTT. The chain links TRBV28 to TRBJ2-2, with TRBD2 identical over 8 bases. The CDR3 runs to 14 residues. Germline CDR1 is MDHEN and CDR2 is SYDVKM. The junction had 5 bases not matched to a gene; V was cut back by 5 bases and J by 6 bases.

The chain carries TRBV6-5 and TRBJ2-5; 9 bases line up with TRBD2. After removal of 4 bases from V and 4 bases from J, the junction contained 7 bases not matched to a gene. Looked up from germline, CDR1 is MNHEY and CDR2 is SVGAGI. The CDR3 runs 15 residues. CDR3 sequence (DNA): TGTGCCAGCAGTTTTAGCGGGAGTTTAGGAGAGACCCAGTACTTC. Protein sequence: CASSFSGSLGETQYF.

The chain is built from TRBV11-2 and TRBJ2-3; D gene unclear. Germline V lookup: CDR1 SGHAT, CDR2 FQNNGV. CDR3 size: 13 residues. V lost 5 bases to trimming and J lost 4 bases, with 10 bases between them. CDR3 sequence (DNA): TGTGCCAGCAGCCACTACCAGGCAGATACGCAGTATTTT. This sequence encodes CASSHYQADTQYF.

This clonotype was seen a handful of times. The chain joins TRBV4-1 to TRBJ1-3, with D uncertain. V was shortened by 5 bases and J by 0 bases, with 5 bases between the two germline ends. There are 13 residues in the CDR3. Looked up from germline, CDR1 is MGHRA and CDR2 is YSYEKL. CDR3 residues: CASSSVSGNTIYF. CDR3 nucleotides: TGCGCCAGCAGCTCTGTCTCTGGAAACACCATATATTTT.

Ten or more counts support this clonotype. The rearrangement uses TRBV5-1 and TRBJ2-7, with D possibly matching TRBD2 (6 bases). V lost 1 base, J lost 1 base, and 12 bases lay in between. Germline CDR1 and CDR2: SGHRS and YFSETQ. The CDR3 is made up of 15 amino acids. The chain's CDR3 is CASSLTLGGSYEQYF. The CDR3 coding sequence is TGCGCCAGCAGCTTGACACTTGGGGGGTCCTACGAGCAGTACTTC.

The rearrangement links TRBV27 to TRBJ2-1; D call uncertain. The CDR3 is made up of 12 amino acids. CDR1 is MNHEY, CDR2 SMNVEV, per germline (reference sequence). The V and J ends lost 10 bases and 5 bases respectively, with 12 bases between them. The CDR3 loop reads CAITGPHNEQFF. The CDR3 bases are TGTGCCATCACCGGGCCACACAATGAGCAGTTCTTC.

A remark on this clonotype: Being one base from a much bigger clone, this may be a read error. The CDR3 does not close with the conserved phenylalanine or tryptophan, likely indicating a read error. The V call is TRBV11-2, the J call TRBJ2-7, with D perhaps TRBD1 (6 bases). This CDR3 comprises 15 residues. Germline loops: CDR1 SGHAT, CDR2 FQNNGV. The V and J ends lost 1 base and 4 bases respectively, with 14 bases between them. The CDR3 is CASSLGTEFFYEQYL. The CDR3 nucleotides read TGTGCCAGCAGCTTAGGGACAGAATTTTTTTACGAGCAGTACCTC.

Only a few counts were recorded for this clonotype. The chain joins TRBV6-2 or TRBV6-3 to TRBJ2-7, with D perhaps TRBD1 or TRBD2 (5 bases each). The CDR3 has 16 residues. V lost 3 bases, J lost 13 bases, and 28 bases lay in between. Looked up from germline, CDR1 is MNHEY and CDR2 is SVGEGT. The CDR3 loop is CASSYATGTVRLREYF. For the CDR3, the DNA is TGTGCCAGCAGTTATGCAACCGGGACGGTTCGTCTCCGAGAATACTTC.

V is TRBV18 and J is TRBJ2-3; a weak D match, TRBD2 (5 bases). The germline CDR1 and CDR2 sequences are KGHSH and LQKENI. The CDR3 is 16 amino acids. V was pared by 1 base and J by 1 base, with 12 bases between. CDR3 DNA: TGTGCCAGCTCACCACGGGTGATCGGGGGCACAGATACGCAGTATTTT. It specifies CASSPRVIGGTDTQYF.

The chain joins TRBV9 to TRBJ2-1; D tentatively reads TRBD1 or TRBD2 (5 bases each). V was shortened by 4 bases and J by 9 bases, with 11 bases between the two germline ends. CDR1 is SGDLS and CDR2 is YYNGEE in the germline V gene. The CDR3 spans 12 residues. The CDR3 bases are TGTGCCAGCAGCTCCAATGGGGGTGAGCAGTTCTTC. Translating it yields CASSSNGGEQFF.

In its sample, this clonotype was seen many times. The chain combines TRBV6-5 with TRBJ1-1; 7 bases agree with TRBD1. Germline CDR1 is MNHEY and CDR2 is SVGAGI. The CDR3 is 13 residues long. V lost 4 bases, J lost 6 bases, and 5 bases stayed unmatched. CDR3 region: CASSFDREAEAFF. In DNA form, the CDR3 reads TGTGCCAGCAGTTTCGACAGGGAGGCTGAAGCTTTCTTT.

This clonotype was seen only a few times. The chain uses TRBV6-1 and TRBJ1-3; D is uncertain. The CDR3 contains 15 residues. V was cut by 6 bases and J by 0 bases, with 12 bases left in between. The V gene's germline CDR1 is MNHNS and CDR2 SASEGT. CDR3 region: CASSDTTYSGNTIYF. The CDR3 bases are TGTGCCAGCAGCGATACGACTTACTCTGGAAACACCATATATTTT.

CDR3 sequence reads: CASSQSGIVNTEAFF. The CDR3 DNA reads as TGTGCCAGCAGCCAATCCGGCATAGTGAACACTGAAGCTTTCTTT. The J gene is TRBJ1-1, the V gene TRBV16; the D is unclear. The CDR3 spans 15 residues. Germline V CDR1 and CDR2: KGHSY, FQNENV. The ends were cut back, 0 bases at V and 0 bases at J, with 8 bases in the middle.

The rearrangement joins TRBV6-2 or TRBV6-3 to TRBJ2-1, with 7 bases matching TRBD2. CDR3 size: 13 residues. The junction had 11 bases not matched to a gene; V was cut back by 11 bases and J by 7 bases. CDR1 MNHEY and CDR2 SVGEGT come from the germline V gene. Here the CDR3 DNA reads TGTGCCGCCTCGGGACTACCCTCTAATGAGCAGTTCTTC. It yields the protein CAASGLPSNEQFF.

Note on this clonotype: One end of the junction varies from germline; a read error may be responsible. The chain couples TRBV12-3 or TRBV12-4 to TRBJ2-1; 10 nucleotides align to TRBD2. This CDR3 region has 17 residues. CDR3 DNA sequence: TGTGCCTGCAGCTTAGCGGGAGGTACATCCTCCTACAATGAGCAGTTCTTC. Residues: CACSLAGGTSSYNEQFF.

This clonotype was counted between two and nine times. The rearrangement links TRBV4-1 to TRBJ2-1; TRBD2 might be the D (6 bases). The V and J ends lost 6 bases and 5 bases respectively, with 17 bases between them. CDR1 and CDR2 from the germline V gene are MGHRA and YSYEKL. The CDR3 runs to 15 residues. This CDR3 is CASSLYTGLNNEQFF. CDR3 DNA sequence: TGCGCCAGCAGTTTATACACGGGACTCAACAATGAGCAGTTCTTC.

The rearrangement uses TRBV7-2 and TRBJ2-5; 7 bases fit TRBD2. The junction had 7 bases not matched to a gene; V was cut back by 1 base and J by 2 bases. The germline gives CDR1 SGHTA, CDR2 FQGNSA. The CDR3 is 16 residues long. CDR3 nucleotide sequence: TGTGCCAGCAGCTTAGTTCCAGCGGGGTTACAAGAGACCCAGTACTTC. Its protein is CASSLVPAGLQETQYF.

The rearrangement links TRBV20-1 to TRBJ2-7; TRBD2 matches at 10 bases. Germline V gene sequence: CDR1 DFQATT, CDR2 SNEGSKA (reference sequence). This CDR3 is 13 amino acids long. This CDR3 is CGFASGSSYEQYF. The CDR3 region has the DNA TGCGGTTTTGCTAGCGGGAGCTCCTACGAGCAGTACTTC.

This clonotype was recorded at least ten times. The genes are TRBV12-3 or TRBV12-4 and TRBJ2-5, with D uncertain. V was clipped by 5 bases and J by 7 bases, with 14 bases between them. The CDR3 extends over 13 amino acids. The CDR3 here is CASSQHDVGTQYF. Written as DNA, the CDR3 is TGTGCCAGCAGTCAACACGACGTTGGGACCCAGTACTTC.

The chain is built from TRBV18 and TRBJ2-7; a weak D match, TRBD2 (5 bases). This CDR3 has 15 residues. V was pared by 5 bases and J by 1 base, with 15 bases between. Germline lookup yields CDR1 KGHSH and CDR2 LQKENI. CDR3 loop: CASSSAGSGSYEQYF. The CDR3 nucleotides read TGTGCCAGCTCATCCGCGGGCAGTGGATCCTACGAGCAGTACTTC.

The V and J genes are TRBV20-1 and TRBJ2-1; tentatively, D is TRBD1 or TRBD2 (5 bases each). The CDR3 totals 12 residues. From germline, CDR1 is DFQATT and CDR2 SNEGSKA (reference sequence). V lost 6 bases and J lost 11, with 17 bases in between. CDR3 DNA: TGCAGTGCCTCCCCCGGGGACCCCCAGCAGTTCTTC. It specifies CSASPGDPQQFF.

The chain carries TRBV10-3 and TRBJ2-7; weak D call: TRBD1 (5 bases). The CDR3 totals 15 residues. Trimming cost V 11 bases and J 1 base, with 21 bases left between them. Germline V gene lookup returns CDR1 ENHRY and CDR2 SYGVKD. Here the CDR3 reads CASKRSQGGSYEQYF. In DNA form, the CDR3 reads TGTGCCTCGAAAAGGTCTCAGGGCGGTTCCTACGAGCAGTACTTC.

This clonotype was detected only a few times. This sequence joins TRBV7-2 and TRBJ1-2; a possible D gene is TRBD1 (5 bases). Germline V CDR1 and CDR2: SGHTA, FQGNSA. The CDR3 is 12 amino acids. V lost 5 bases, J lost 9 bases, and 13 bases lay in between. The CDR3 DNA reads as TGTGCCAGCAGCCAAATCCCGGACAGCTACACCTTC. It translates to CASSQIPDSYTF. The whole variable domain, remainder taken from reference TRBV7-2 and TRBJ1-2, is GAGVSQSPSNKVTEKGKDVELRCDPISGHTALYWYRQSLGQGLEFLIYFQGNSAPDKSGLPSDRFSAERTGGSVSTLTIQRTQQEDSAVYLCASSQIPDSYTFGSGTRLTVV.

The chain uses TRBV20-1 and TRBJ1-1; D call uncertain. Germline V CDR1 and CDR2: DFQATT, SNEGSKA (reference sequence). Trimming removed 4 bases at V and 1 base at J, with 19 bases between. The CDR3 contains 16 residues. The CDR3 bases are TGCAGTGCTAACGGGTTAGGGTGGTTCCAGAACACTGAAGCTTTCTTT. Translation gives CSANGLGWFQNTEAFF.

This clonotype was counted a few times. This rearrangement joins TRBV7-2 to TRBJ1-2; D may be TRBD1 (6 bases). Trimming shortened V by 6 bases and J by 8 bases, and 19 bases separated the two germline ends. Per the germline V gene, CDR1 is SGHTA and CDR2 is FQGNSA. The CDR3 length is 14 residues. In DNA, the CDR3 is TGTGCCAGCAGAGGAAGCACAGGGTTTTACGGCTACACCTTC. Encoded protein: CASRGSTGFYGYTF.

The V and J genes are TRBV7-9 and TRBJ2-5, with 7 bases lining up with TRBD1. Germline trimming cut 5 bases from V and 7 bases from J; bases unmatched to any gene: 10. The CDR3 has 14 amino acids. The germline V gene encodes CDR1 SEHNR and CDR2 FQNEAQ (reference sequence). The CDR3 loop is CASSLGTARGTQYF. The CDR3 DNA reads TGTGCCAGCAGCCTCGGGACAGCGCGAGGGACCCAGTACTTC.

The V gene is TRBV4-1, the J gene TRBJ1-4, with 7 bases fitting TRBD1. The germline V gene has CDR1 MGHRA and CDR2 YSYEKL. The CDR3 has 14 residues. V shed 4 bases and J 8 bases; nucleotides not matched to a gene: 7. CDR3 protein: CASSPRDRREKLFF. The CDR3 bases are TGCGCCAGCAGCCCCCGGGACAGACGAGAAAAACTGTTTTTT.